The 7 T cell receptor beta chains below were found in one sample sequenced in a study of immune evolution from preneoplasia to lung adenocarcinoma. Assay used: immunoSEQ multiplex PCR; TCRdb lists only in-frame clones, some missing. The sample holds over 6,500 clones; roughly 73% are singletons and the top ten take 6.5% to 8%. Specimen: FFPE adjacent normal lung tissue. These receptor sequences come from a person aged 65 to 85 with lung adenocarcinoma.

The DNA of the CDR3 is TGTGCCAGTAGTTCCCTGGGCAGGGACCAGCCCCAGCATTTT. Translated: CASSSLGRDQPQHF. This chain links TRBV19 with TRBJ1-5; weak D call: TRBD1 (5 bases). CDR1 and CDR2 from the germline V gene are LNHDA and SQIVND (reference sequence). Trimming pared 5 bases from V and 7 bases from J, leaving 15 bases between. This CDR3 region has 14 residues.

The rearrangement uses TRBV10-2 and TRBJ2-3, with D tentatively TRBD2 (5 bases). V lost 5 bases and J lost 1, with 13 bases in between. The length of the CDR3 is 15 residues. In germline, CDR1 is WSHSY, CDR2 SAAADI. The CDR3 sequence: CASSTTGWGTDTQYF. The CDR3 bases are TGCGCCAGCAGTACAACGGGGTGGGGCACAGATACGCAGTATTTT.

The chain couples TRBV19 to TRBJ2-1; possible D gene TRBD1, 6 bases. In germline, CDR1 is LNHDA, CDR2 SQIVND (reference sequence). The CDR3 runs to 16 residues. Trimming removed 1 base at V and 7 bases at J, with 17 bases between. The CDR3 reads CASSIGLAGARNEQFF. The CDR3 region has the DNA TGTGCCAGTAGTATAGGGCTGGCAGGGGCTCGTAATGAGCAGTTCTTC.

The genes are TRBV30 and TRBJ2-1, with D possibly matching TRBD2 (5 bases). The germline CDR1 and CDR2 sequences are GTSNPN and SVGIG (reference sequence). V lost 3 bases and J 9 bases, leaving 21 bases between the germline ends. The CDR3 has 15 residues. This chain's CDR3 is CAWSDIELGMSEQFF. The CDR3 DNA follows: TGTGCCTGGAGCGACATAGAACTAGGGATGTCTGAGCAGTTCTTC. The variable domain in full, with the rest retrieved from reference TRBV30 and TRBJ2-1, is SQTIHQWPATLVQPVGSPLSLECTVEGTSNPNLYWYRQAAGRGLQLLFYSVGIGQISSEVPQNLSASRPQDRQFILSSKKLLLSDSGFYLCAWSDIELGMSEQFFGPGTRLTVL.

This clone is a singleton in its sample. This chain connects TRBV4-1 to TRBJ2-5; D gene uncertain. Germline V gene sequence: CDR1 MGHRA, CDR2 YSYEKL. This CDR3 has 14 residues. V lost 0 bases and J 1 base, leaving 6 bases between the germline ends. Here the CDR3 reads CASSQDTSQETQYF. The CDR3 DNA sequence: TGCGCCAGCAGCCAAGATACCAGCCAAGAGACCCAGTACTTC.

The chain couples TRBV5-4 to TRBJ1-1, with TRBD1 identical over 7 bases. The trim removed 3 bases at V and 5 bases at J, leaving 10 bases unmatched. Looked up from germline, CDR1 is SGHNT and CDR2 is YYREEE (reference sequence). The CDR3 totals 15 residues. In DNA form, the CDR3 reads TGTGCCAGCAGCTCCGTGGGCAGGGGGGGTACTGAAGCTTTCTTT. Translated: CASSSVGRGGTEAFF.

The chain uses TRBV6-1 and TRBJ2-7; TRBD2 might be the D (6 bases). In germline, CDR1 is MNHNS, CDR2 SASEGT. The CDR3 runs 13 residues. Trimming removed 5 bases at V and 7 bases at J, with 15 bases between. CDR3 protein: CASSSDWGREQYF. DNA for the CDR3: TGTGCCAGCAGTTCGGACTGGGGGAGGGAGCAGTACTTC.